This T cell receptor beta chain comes out of a study of cytomegalovirus exposure and HLA in healthy donors. General study results and limits: Most TCR sequences proved rare, with some public TCRs found in many donors. Clusters of TCRs from the first cohort tended to co-occur in the 110 or so validation repertoires (as a later analysis found). The classifier, whose performance was assessed in both the original and validation cohorts, reportedly diagnosed cytomegalovirus status with high specificity and sensitivity.

The table came from immunoSEQ multiplex PCR; TCRdb's copy has only in-frame clones and leaves some out. The sample contains fewer than 200,000 clones, 75% to 90% of which appear only once. Concerning this clone itself: Its specificity is not known.

Separate from the 666-subject first cohort was the approximately 130-subject validation cohort, to which the donors belonged. Specimen: PBMCs. The receptor was isolated from a woman between 18 and 29 years old in good health and CMV-seronegative.

CDR3 region: CASSMGGGNNQPQHF. The DNA of the CDR3 is TGTGCCAGTAGTATGGGGGGGGGAAACAATCAGCCCCAGCATTTT. The chain uses TRBV19 and TRBJ1-5, with a tentative D call TRBD1 (5 bases). CDR3 length: 15 residues. From germline, CDR1 is LNHDA and CDR2 SQIVND (reference sequence). Trimming cost V 3 bases and J 3 bases, with 12 bases left between them.